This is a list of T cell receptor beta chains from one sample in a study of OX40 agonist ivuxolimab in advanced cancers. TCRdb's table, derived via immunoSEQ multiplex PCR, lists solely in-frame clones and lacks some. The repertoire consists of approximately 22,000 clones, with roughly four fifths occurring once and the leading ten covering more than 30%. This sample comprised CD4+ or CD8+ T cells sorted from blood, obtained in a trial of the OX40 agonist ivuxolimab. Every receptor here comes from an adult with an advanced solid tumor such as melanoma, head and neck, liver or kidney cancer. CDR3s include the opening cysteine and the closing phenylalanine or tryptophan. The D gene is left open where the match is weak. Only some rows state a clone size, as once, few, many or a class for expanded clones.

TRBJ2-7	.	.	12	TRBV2	TGTGCCAGCAGCCCTGGCACCTACGAGCAGTACTTC	CASSPGTYEQYF
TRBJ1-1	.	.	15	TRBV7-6	TGTGCCAGCAGCTTAGCCGACTCGGAAGCTACTGAAGCTTTCTTT	CASSLADSEATEAFF
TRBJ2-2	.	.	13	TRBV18	TGTGCCAGCTCACCAAAGAACACCGGGGAGCTGTTTTTT	CASSPKNTGELFF
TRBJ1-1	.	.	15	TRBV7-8	TGTGCCAGCAGCTTCCTTGGGGCGCGGAACACTGAAGCTTTCTTT	CASSFLGARNTEAFF
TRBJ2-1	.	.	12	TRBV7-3	TGTGCCAGCAGCTTAGGATACAATGAGCAGTTCTTC	CASSLGYNEQFF
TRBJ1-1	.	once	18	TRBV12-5	TGTGCTAGTGGTTTGGTAAGGGCGGACAACCTTCCTTCTACTGAAGCTTTCTTT	CASGLVRADNLPSTEAFF
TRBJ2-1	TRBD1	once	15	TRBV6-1	TGTGCCAGCCGTGAAGGGACAGGAAAATCCCATGAGCAGTTCTTC	CASREGTGKSHEQFF
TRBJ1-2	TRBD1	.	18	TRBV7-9	TGTGCCAGCAGCTTAGTAGAGGCGAGGCGGGACAGGGGGCCCGGCTACACCTTC	CASSLVEARRDRGPGYTF
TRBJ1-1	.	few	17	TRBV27	TGTGCCAGCAGTCCCCTCGGGGGCGAGGAGGCACCTTTTCAAGCTTTCTTT	CASSPLGGEEAPFQAFF
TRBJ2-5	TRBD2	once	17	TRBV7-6	TGTGCCAGCAGCTTACTGGAGAGCGGGAGGCCCCCAGAGACCCAGTACTTC	CASSLLESGRPPETQYF
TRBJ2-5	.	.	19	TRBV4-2	TGTGCCAGCAGCCAAGGGCCCCCCGCGAGGGACTTCGCAAAAGAGACCCAGTACTTC	CASSQGPPARDFAKETQYF